Each of the 26 T cell receptor beta chains below was sequenced from the same sample in a study of cytomegalovirus exposure and HLA in healthy donors. PCR used 60 Vbeta primers and 13 Jbeta primers. TCRdb's copy holds only in-frame clones and misses some; the assay was immunoSEQ multiplex PCR. Of approximately 170,000 clones listed, around 73% were seen once; the top ten hold roughly 5.2%. Sequencing used PBMCs. The receptors derive from a woman younger than 30 in good health and CMV-seropositive.

The chain has TRBV25-1 and TRBJ2-5; 8 bases map to TRBD2. From germline, CDR1 is MGHDK and CDR2 SYGVNS. V shed 5 bases, J shed 2 bases, and the junction held 7 bases outside the gene matches. This CDR3 region has 15 residues. The DNA for the CDR3 is TGTGCCAGCAGTCTGATTGCGGGGGGACAAGAGACCCAGTACTTC. It specifies CASSLIAGGQETQYF.

V usage is TRBV6-1 and J usage is TRBJ2-7; TRBD2 matches at 7 bases. This CDR3 has 16 amino acids. The V segment lost 4 bases and the J segment 4 bases; nucleotides outside the gene matches: 13. Germline CDR1 and CDR2: MNHNS and SASEGT. The CDR3 nucleotides are TGTGCCAGCAGTGGGCAGGGAGGGGTAGCTCCGTACGAGCAGTACTTC. It encodes CASSGQGGVAPYEQYF.

The rearrangement joins TRBV11-3 to TRBJ2-1, with 9 bases that match TRBD2. Germline V lookup: CDR1 SGHNT, CDR2 YENEEA. This CDR3 spans 15 amino acids. Germline trimming cut 5 bases from V and 5 bases from J; bases unmatched to any gene: 7. The CDR3 coding sequence is TGTGCCAGCAGCCAAAGCGGGGGGCGGCACAATGAGCAGTTCTTC. Encoded protein: CASSQSGGRHNEQFF.

V usage is TRBV4-1 and J usage is TRBJ2-2, with D unresolved. Germline assignment: CDR1 MGHRA and CDR2 YSYEKL. This CDR3 region has 15 residues. V was trimmed by 4 bases and J by 7 bases, leaving 16 bases between them. CDR3 protein: CASSPPALGSGELFF. DNA for the CDR3: TGCGCCAGCAGCCCGCCCGCCCTAGGCAGCGGGGAGCTGTTTTTT.

The genes are TRBV7-2 and TRBJ2-5; D unclear. Germline V gene sequence: CDR1 SGHTA, CDR2 FQGNSA. V was pared by 6 bases and J by 1 base, with 12 bases between. This CDR3 has 14 amino acids. The CDR3 protein is CASSIARIQETQYF. The CDR3 DNA reads as TGTGCCAGCAGTATAGCACGGATCCAAGAGACCCAGTACTTC.

The chain has TRBV29-1 and TRBJ1-2; D is perhaps TRBD1 (6 bases). CDR1 SQVTM and CDR2 ANQGSEA come from the germline V gene. The length of the CDR3 is 12 residues. V lost 7 bases and J lost 5, with 14 bases in between. In nucleotides, the CDR3 is TGCAGCGCCATGGACAGACGATATGGCTACACCTTC. This translates into CSAMDRRYGYTF.

The rearrangement joins TRBV30 to TRBJ1-2; D call uncertain. This CDR3 is built from 12 residues. V was shortened by 4 bases and J by 1 base, with 7 bases between the two germline ends. CDR1 and CDR2 (germline): GTSNPN, SVGIG (reference sequence). The CDR3 region has the DNA TGTGCCTGGACTCGCGATAACTATGGCTACACCTTC. Translated, it gives CAWTRDNYGYTF.

The J gene is TRBJ2-1, the V gene TRBV28; 8 nucleotides match TRBD2. The V gene end was trimmed by 1 base and the J gene end by 3 bases; junction bases not matched to a gene: 5. The CDR3 is 16 residues long. The germline gives CDR1 MDHEN, CDR2 SYDVKM. In nucleotides, the CDR3 is TGTGCCAGCAGTTTATCGGGAGGGGGAGTCTACAATGAGCAGTTCTTC. The encoded protein is CASSLSGGGVYNEQFF.

The gene calls are TRBV5-1 and TRBJ1-3; D possibly corresponds to TRBD1 (5 bases). The germline gives CDR1 SGHRS, CDR2 YFSETQ. Trimming removed 4 bases from V and 4 bases from J, with 15 bases in between. This CDR3 comprises 15 residues. The CDR3 is CASSQAGPAGNTIYF. The CDR3 DNA is TGCGCCAGCAGCCAAGCAGGGCCTGCCGGAAACACCATATATTTT.

The CDR3: CASSYYRGERAEQFF. CDR3 DNA sequence: TGTGCCAGCAGTTATTACCGGGGGGAACGGGCTGAGCAGTTCTTC. The V gene is TRBV28, the J gene TRBJ2-1, with 7 bases matching TRBD2. The CDR3 is made up of 15 amino acids. V gave up 4 bases and J gave up 9 bases; unmatched junction bases: 12. Germline CDR1 is MDHEN and CDR2 is SYDVKM.

This clone came up a few times. This chain's CDR3 is CASRSAGGRSYEQYF. The DNA for the CDR3 is TGTGCCAGCAGGTCAGCGGGGGGCCGCTCCTACGAGCAGTACTTC. This chain uses TRBV27 with TRBJ2-7; 9 bases fit TRBD2. The CDR3 has 15 amino acids. Germline V gene lookup returns CDR1 MNHEY and CDR2 SMNVEV (reference sequence). V was clipped by 6 bases and J by 0 bases; unmatched bases: 6.

The table lists this clone with a few counts. The chain uses TRBV5-4 and TRBJ1-1, with D maybe TRBD1 (6 bases). Trimming stripped 3 bases from V and 1 base from J, with 10 bases between. CDR3 length: 14 residues. CDR1 is SGHNT, CDR2 YYREEE, per germline (reference sequence). For the CDR3, the DNA is TGTGCCAGCAGCTCTGGGGGCAAGAACACTGAAGCTTTCTTT. This sequence encodes CASSSGGKNTEAFF.

This clone turned up a few times. The V call is TRBV7-2, the J call TRBJ2-7; 15 bases agree with TRBD2. Trimming removed 2 bases from V and 6 bases from J; junction bases left unmatched: 2. The CDR3 totals 15 residues. Germline V gene data show CDR1 as SGHTA and CDR2 as FQGNSA. The CDR3 bases are TGTGCCAGCAGCTTAAGGACTAGCGGGGGGGTCGAGCAGTACTTC. Encoded protein: CASSLRTSGGVEQYF.

The rearrangement uses TRBV5-6 and TRBJ1-4; TRBD1 matches at 7 bases. This CDR3 contains 18 residues. Germline CDR1 and CDR2: SGHDT and YYEEEE. V shed 1 base, J shed 2 bases, and the junction held 11 bases outside the gene matches. CDR3 amino acids: CASSLLSGGSITNEKLFF. The CDR3 nucleotides are TGTGCCAGCAGCTTGCTGTCAGGGGGATCGATCACTAATGAAAAACTGTTTTTT.

The chain links TRBV28 to TRBJ2-4; D perhaps matches TRBD2 (6 bases). Trimming took 8 bases from V and 0 from J, leaving 14 bases between them. CDR3 length: 15 residues. Germline V gene sequence: CDR1 MDHEN, CDR2 SYDVKM. CDR3 protein: CASSPLGGAKNIQYF. The DNA of the CDR3 is TGTGCCAGCTCACCTCTCGGGGGAGCCAAAAACATTCAGTACTTC.

A single count supports this clone. The chain links TRBV2 to TRBJ2-7; possibly TRBD1 for D (6 bases). CDR3 length: 15 residues. Trimming pared 1 base from V and 6 bases from J, leaving 16 bases between. The V gene's germline CDR1 is SNHLY and CDR2 FYNNEI. CDR3 protein: CASSEDRDRTCEQYF. CDR3 DNA sequence: TGTGCCAGCAGTGAAGATAGAGACAGGACCTGCGAGCAGTACTTC.

This chain connects TRBV7-3 to TRBJ2-1, with 7 positions matching TRBD1. The CDR3 runs to 14 residues. V lost 5 bases to trimming and J lost 6 bases; unmatched junction nucleotides: 7. Looked up from germline, CDR1 is SGHTA and CDR2 is FQGTGA. The CDR3 DNA reads TGTGCCAGCAGCCCCCGGGACAGCAGCAATGAGCAGTTCTTC. This gives the protein CASSPRDSSNEQFF.

This clone occurred a few times. This CDR3 reads CASGLVELQYRTGWQDYGYTF. In DNA, the CDR3 is TGTGCTAGTGGTTTGGTAGAACTCCAATACCGAACAGGGTGGCAAGACTATGGCTACACCTTC. V is TRBV12-5 and J is TRBJ1-2; maybe TRBD1 (6 bases). Looked up from germline, CDR1 is LGHNT and CDR2 is FRNRAP. Trimming removed 0 bases at V and 3 bases at J, with 29 bases between. There are 21 residues in the CDR3.

This clone was detected once. The rearrangement uses TRBV2 and TRBJ1-1, with 7 bases that match TRBD1. The germline V gene encodes CDR1 SNHLY and CDR2 FYNNEI. The CDR3 is 11 amino acids. Germline trimming cut 6 bases from V and 7 bases from J; bases unmatched to any gene: 2. The CDR3: CASRDRHEAFF. The CDR3 nucleotides read TGTGCCAGCAGGGACAGGCATGAAGCTTTCTTT.

This clone is a singleton in its sample. The V call is TRBV30, the J call TRBJ1-4; no firm D call. This CDR3 spans 15 amino acids. Germline-derived CDR1 and CDR2 are GTSNPN and SVGIG (reference sequence). V was trimmed by 5 bases and J by 10 bases, leaving 23 bases between them. The chain's CDR3 is CAWGEVRSRDGKLFF. CDR3 nucleotides: TGTGCCTGGGGGGAGGTCAGATCAAGAGACGGAAAACTGTTTTTT.

This rearrangement joins TRBV28 to TRBJ1-2, with a tentative D call TRBD1 (6 bases). Germline CDR1 and CDR2: MDHEN and SYDVKM. The CDR3 loop spans 16 amino acids. V was cut by 6 bases and J by 3 bases, with 20 bases left in between. The CDR3 spells CASSFLAGGQDYGYTF. The CDR3 nucleotides are TGTGCCAGCAGCTTTTTGGCCGGGGGGCAAGACTATGGCTACACCTTC.

V and J are TRBV27 and TRBJ2-3; maybe TRBD1 (6 bases). The length of the CDR3 is 15 residues. V dropped 3 bases and J dropped 0 bases, with 10 bases sitting between them. Germline V gene sequence: CDR1 MNHEY, CDR2 SMNVEV (reference sequence). The chain's CDR3 is CASSLAGESTDTQYF. CDR3 bases: TGTGCCAGCAGTTTGGCAGGGGAGAGCACAGATACGCAGTATTTT.

This clone was seen a few times. The V call is TRBV1, the J call TRBJ2-5; the table names TRBD1, a call not compared with the DNA. TRBV1 is shown as a pseudogene. The CDR3 totals 17 residues. The CDR3 region has the DNA TGCACCAGCAGCGATCCCAAGGACAGGGGCGGAGAAGAGACCCAGTACTTC. Its protein product is CTSSDPKDRGGEETQYF.

The J gene is TRBJ1-2, the V gene TRBV9; perhaps TRBD1 as D (5 bases). Germline lookup yields CDR1 SGDLS and CDR2 YYNGEE. The ends were cut back, 4 bases at V and 0 bases at J, with 19 bases in the middle. The CDR3 spans 17 residues. The CDR3 DNA is TGTGCCAGCAGCAGTTTCAGGGACTACTTGTCTAACTATGGCTACACCTTC. Residues: CASSSFRDYLSNYGYTF.

This clone has only a few counts. J is TRBJ2-7 and V is TRBV9; TRBD1 matches at 10 bases. CDR1 is SGDLS and CDR2 is YYNGEE in the germline V gene. The CDR3 is 18 amino acids. Trimming took 0 bases from V and 4 from J; bases not matched to a gene: 13. DNA of the CDR3: TGTGCCAGCAGCGTAGATCTCGGGACAGGGGAGGTCTCGTACGAGCAGTACTTC. Protein product: CASSVDLGTGEVSYEQYF.

This clone was recorded only once. Additional DNA sequences in this sample encode the identical CDR3. The CDR3 nucleotides read TGCGCCAGCAGCCAAGACAGGGGGTACGAGCAGTACTTC. Amino acid sequence: CASSQDRGYEQYF. J is TRBJ2-7 and V is TRBV4-1; 7 bases align to TRBD1. This CDR3 spans 13 amino acids. V lost 0 bases and J lost 4; bases outside the gene matches: 0. Germline V lookup: CDR1 MGHRA, CDR2 YSYEKL.